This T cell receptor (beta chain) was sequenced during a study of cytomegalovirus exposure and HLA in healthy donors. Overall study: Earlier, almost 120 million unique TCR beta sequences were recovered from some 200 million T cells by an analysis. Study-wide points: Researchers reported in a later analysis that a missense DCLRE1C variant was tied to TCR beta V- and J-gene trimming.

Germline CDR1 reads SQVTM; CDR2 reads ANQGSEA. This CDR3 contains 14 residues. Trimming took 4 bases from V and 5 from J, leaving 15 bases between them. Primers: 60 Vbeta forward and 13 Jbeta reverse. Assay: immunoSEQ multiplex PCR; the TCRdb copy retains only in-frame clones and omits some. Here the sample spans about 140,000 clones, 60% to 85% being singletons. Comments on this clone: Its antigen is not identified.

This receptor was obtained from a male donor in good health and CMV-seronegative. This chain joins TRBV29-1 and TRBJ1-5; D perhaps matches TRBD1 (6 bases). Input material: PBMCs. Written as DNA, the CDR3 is TGCAGCGTTGGAGGCCGGGGGGCCGATCAGCCCCAGCATTTT. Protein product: CSVGGRGADQPQHF.